The present entry profiles one TCR beta chain with its context. Antigen specificity is unknown. The record originates from a study of cytomegalovirus exposure and HLA in healthy donors. Across the study: Out of about 180 million T cells, an earlier analysis found roughly 100 million unique TCR beta sequences in total. Study results and limitations: In presence/absence analyses, roughly uniform sequencing depth across donors was assumed. Immune exposure data for these donors was limited to CMV serostatus. The authors later linked a missense DCLRE1C variant to TCR beta V- and J-gene trimming.

Amplification used 60 Vbeta primers and 13 Jbeta primers. Sequencing used immunoSEQ multiplex PCR; TCRdb keeps in-frame clones, though not all of them. Among some 150,000 clones, about two thirds were seen once, and the ten largest hold about 3.9%. CDR1 WNHNN and CDR2 SYGVQD come from the germline V gene (reference sequence). This CDR3 has 13 amino acids. After removal of 5 bases from V and 6 bases from J, the junction contained 7 bases not matched to a gene. The TCR comes from a man aged 45-65 years in good health and CMV-seropositive. Sequencing input: PBMCs. The V call is TRBV10-1, the J call TRBJ2-7, with 7 positions matching TRBD1. This CDR3 reads CASSLDRVSEQYF. In DNA form, the CDR3 reads TGCGCCAGCAGTCTAGACAGGGTGAGCGAGCAGTACTTC.